This TCR beta chain was obtained from a study of early stage breast cancer tumors. Overall study findings and caveats: Most shared enriched TCRB sequences were commonly generated ones.

In regard to this clone: Its antigen is currently unknown.

Method: immunoSEQ multiplex PCR; TCRdb's copy keeps in-frame clones and lacks some. Of about 72,000 clones in the sample, more than 60% were seen once. The germline CDR1 and CDR2 sequences are DFQATT and SNEGSKA (reference sequence). The CDR3 is made up of 11 amino acids. The chain has TRBV20-1 and TRBJ2-1, with 7 bases fitting TRBD1. The TCR was taken from a person between 60 and 70 years old with breast cancer. Sequencing was done on a sample of blood. Written as DNA, the CDR3 is TGCAGGGCGCTACAGGGGAATGAGCAGTTCTTC. Amino acid sequence: CRALQGNEQFF.